Each of the 19 T cell receptor beta chains below was sequenced from the same sample in a study of blood T cell repertoires in COVID-19 (dated by TCRdb to the early 2020s). Libraries were made using the immunoSEQ multiplex PCR assay. Held by TCRdb, this immuneACCESS table contains in-frame sequences only and omits some clones. Under half of the omission traces to an unresolved V gene where checked; the cause of the rest is unknown. A total of 200,000 or so clones appear in this sample, roughly four fifths of them only once. The ten top clones hold about 6% of the sample. Sequences were obtained from peripheral blood. The receptors shown here come from a woman aged 40 to 50 with acute or convalescent COVID-19.

The gene calls are TRBV24-1 and TRBJ2-7; the D is unclear. V lost 9 bases and J 3 bases, leaving 29 bases between the germline ends. The CDR3 extends over 18 amino acids. Per germline, CDR1 KGHDR and CDR2 SFDVKD. The CDR3 DNA reads as TGTGCCACCGTCTATTATGGAGACTCCCGCCCCTCAATCTACGAGCAGTACTTC. As protein: CATVYYGDSRPSIYEQYF.

V usage is TRBV11-2 and J usage is TRBJ2-2; 11 bases match TRBD2. Trimming removed 2 bases from V and 2 bases from J; junction bases left unmatched: 4. The CDR3 has 17 residues. Germline lookup yields CDR1 SGHAT and CDR2 FQNNGV. This CDR3 reads CASSLPTSGVNTGELFF. The CDR3 bases are TGTGCCAGCAGCTTACCGACTAGCGGGGTAAACACCGGGGAGCTGTTTTTT.

This clone was seen a few times. The J gene is TRBJ2-1, the V gene TRBV6-6; possibly TRBD2 for D (5 bases). V shed 8 bases and J shed 10 bases, with 12 bases lying between them. Germline V gene sequence: CDR1 MNHNY, CDR2 SVGAGI (reference sequence). This CDR3 is 11 amino acids long. The CDR3 coding sequence is TGTGCCAGCCGGGCGGGCGACGAGCAGTTCTTC. Amino acid sequence: CASRAGDEQFF.

This chain connects TRBV11-3 to TRBJ2-1; maybe TRBD1 (5 bases). The length of the CDR3 is 15 residues. Per germline, CDR1 SGHNT and CDR2 YENEEA. V lost 3 bases and J lost 0, with 9 bases in between. This CDR3 is CASSFRGDSYNEQFF. The CDR3 DNA reads TGTGCCAGCAGCTTTAGGGGTGACTCCTACAATGAGCAGTTCTTC. The entire variable domain, with the rest obtained from reference TRBV11-3 and TRBJ2-1, is as follows: EAGVVQSPRYKIIEKKQPVAFWCNPISGHNTLYWYLQNLGQGPELLIRYENEEAVDDSQLPKDRFSAERLKGVDSTLKIQPAELGDSAVYLCASSFRGDSYNEQFFGPGTRLTVL.

V is TRBV9 and J is TRBJ1-3, with TRBD1 matching 7 bases. This CDR3 spans 17 amino acids. CDR1 is SGDLS and CDR2 is YYNGEE in the germline V gene. The ends lost 3 bases at V and 4 bases at J; junction bases unmatched: 13. CDR3 coding DNA: TGTGCCAGCAGCGAGGGGGGAGGAGACAGGGAAGGAAACACCATATATTTT. Protein sequence: CASSEGGGDREGNTIYF. Variable domain in full (rest from reference TRBV9 and TRBJ1-3): DSGVTQTPKHLITATGQRVTLRCSPRSGDLSVYWYQQSLDQGLQFLIQYYNGEERAKGNILERFSAQQFPDLHSELNLSSLELGDSALYFCASSEGGGDREGNTIYFGEGSWLTVV.

V usage is TRBV7-7 and J usage is TRBJ2-7, with 9 positions matching TRBD2. Germline assignment: CDR1 SSHAT and CDR2 FNYEAQ (reference sequence). This CDR3 region has 15 residues. V shed 5 bases and J 2 bases; nucleotides not matched to a gene: 7. CDR3 DNA sequence: TGTGCCAGCAGCCCTCGACTAGCGGCTACCTACGAGCAGTACTTC. This codes for CASSPRLAATYEQYF.

The chain recombines TRBV30 with TRBJ2-7; the D gene is possibly TRBD2 (5 bases). CDR1 is GTSNPN and CDR2 is SVGIG in the germline V gene (reference sequence). Trimming removed 2 bases from V and 6 bases from J, with 11 bases in between. The CDR3 consists of 12 residues. The chain's CDR3 is CAWSITRGEQYF. Here the CDR3 DNA reads TGTGCCTGGAGTATAACCCGGGGCGAGCAGTACTTC.

This chain links TRBV28 with TRBJ2-1, with 7 nucleotides matching TRBD1. CDR1 is MDHEN, CDR2 SYDVKM, per germline. CDR3 length equals 16 residues. J was trimmed by 4 bases and V by 6 bases; bases with no gene match: 12. In DNA form, the CDR3 reads TGTGCCAGCAGACCTACGACAGGGATGCCTTACAATGAGCAGTTCTTC. This encodes CASRPTTGMPYNEQFF.

The gene calls are TRBV18 and TRBJ2-1, with TRBD2 matching over 7 bases. With 6 bases clipped from V and 6 bases from J, the junction kept 5 bases outside the gene matches. The CDR3 is 13 amino acids. Germline V CDR1 and CDR2: KGHSH, LQKENI. DNA for the CDR3: TGTGCCAGCTCGGACCGACTAGCCAATGAGCAGTTCTTC. Translated, it gives CASSDRLANEQFF.

J is TRBJ1-5 and V is TRBV10-1; 11 bases map to TRBD1. Germline-derived CDR1 and CDR2 are WNHNN and SYGVQD (reference sequence). The CDR3 consists of 14 residues. J gave up 1 base and V 11 bases, and 4 bases lay outside the gene matches. This CDR3 reads CARRDRGSNQPQHF. The CDR3 DNA reads TGCGCCCGCCGGGACAGGGGGAGCAATCAGCCCCAGCATTTT.

V usage is TRBV27 and J usage is TRBJ1-1, with TRBD1 matching over 10 bases. Looked up from germline, CDR1 is MNHEY and CDR2 is SMNVEV (reference sequence). V was clipped by 6 bases and J by 10 bases; unmatched bases: 8. The CDR3 totals 13 residues. This CDR3 reads CASSPTGGRGAFF. DNA for the CDR3: TGTGCCAGCAGCCCGACAGGGGGCAGGGGAGCTTTCTTT.

The CDR3 here is CASSHREVSNQPQHF. Here the CDR3 DNA reads TGTGCCAGTTCTCATCGTGAGGTCAGCAATCAGCCCCAGCATTTT. V is TRBV19 and J is TRBJ1-5; D unresolved. Germline assignment: CDR1 LNHDA and CDR2 SQIVND (reference sequence). Trimming pared 8 bases from V and 1 base from J, leaving 15 bases between. The CDR3 is 15 residues long. Using reference TRBV19 and TRBJ1-5 for the parts outside the CDR3, the full variable domain is DGGITQSPKYLFRKEGQNVTLSCEQNLNHDAMYWYRQDPGQGLRLIYYSQIVNDFQKGDIAEGYSVSREKKESFPLTVTSAQKNPTAFYLCASSHREVSNQPQHFGDGTRLSIL.

The chain couples TRBV5-1 to TRBJ1-1, with 9 bases lining up with TRBD1. Germline V gene data show CDR1 as SGHRS and CDR2 as YFSETQ. The CDR3 loop spans 15 amino acids. Germline trimming cut 5 bases from V and 5 bases from J; bases unmatched to any gene: 10. CDR3 amino acids: CASSNHGQGSTEAFF. CDR3 in DNA: TGCGCCAGCAGTAACCATGGACAGGGGTCAACTGAAGCTTTCTTT.

The chain joins TRBV6-1 to TRBJ2-7; D perhaps matches TRBD1 (5 bases). Trimming removed 1 base from V and 6 bases from J, with 13 bases in between. CDR1 is MNHNS, CDR2 SASEGT, per germline. The CDR3 runs 14 residues. CDR3 region: CASSEVRGFFEQYF. In DNA, the CDR3 is TGTGCCAGCAGTGAAGTTAGGGGTTTCTTCGAGCAGTACTTC.

The rearrangement uses TRBV2 and TRBJ1-4; D is uncertain. Per the germline V gene, CDR1 is SNHLY and CDR2 is FYNNEI. With 6 bases removed from V and 5 bases from J, the gap between germline ends came to 16 bases. The CDR3 is 15 residues long. CDR3 amino acids: CASRAGNGRNEKLFF. CDR3 in DNA: TGTGCCAGCAGGGCCGGGAACGGGAGGAATGAAAAACTGTTTTTT.

The chain links TRBV7-3 to TRBJ2-6; D call uncertain. Germline V gene data show CDR1 as SGHTA and CDR2 as FQGTGA. V lost 2 bases and J 0 bases, leaving 5 bases between the germline ends. This CDR3 comprises 15 residues. As DNA, the CDR3 is TGTGCCAGCAGCTTAGGAGCCTCTGGGGCCAACGTCCTGACTTTC. Translation gives CASSLGASGANVLTF.

This sequence joins TRBV5-1 and TRBJ2-2; 7 bases agree with TRBD2. Germline CDR1 reads SGHRS; CDR2 reads YFSETQ. V lost 4 bases, J lost 5 bases, and 5 bases stayed unmatched. This CDR3 is built from 14 residues. The DNA of the CDR3 is TGCGCCAGCAGCGTAAACGGGGGGACCGGGGAGCTGTTTTTT. Its protein is CASSVNGGTGELFF.

This clone was seen only once. The rearrangement uses TRBV7-3 and TRBJ2-3; 13 bases map to TRBD2. V lost 1 base to trimming and J lost 1 base; unmatched junction nucleotides: 5. Germline V lookup: CDR1 SGHTA, CDR2 FQGTGA. The CDR3 contains 18 residues. This CDR3 reads CASSLKTSGGSGTDTQYF. The CDR3 DNA is TGTGCCAGCAGCTTAAAGACTAGCGGGGGGTCCGGCACAGATACGCAGTATTTT.

The chain is built from TRBV11-2 and TRBJ1-5, with D unclear. The CDR3 runs to 12 residues. The V end lost 3 bases, the J end lost 7 bases, and 7 bases lay between the germline ends. In germline, CDR1 is SGHAT, CDR2 FQNNGV. CDR3 residues: CASSLAGQPQHF. CDR3 coding DNA: TGTGCCAGCAGCTTGGCGGGACAGCCCCAGCATTTT.